The 27 T cell receptor beta chains reported below all come from one sample, sequenced in a study of T-cell reconstitution after alpha-beta-depleted transplantation in children. For TCRbeta, the library was prepared with unique molecular identifiers. Via MiXCR, TCRdb re-called the PCR reads, giving one row per CDR3 protein. The table has about 500,000 distinct CDR3 sequences, approximately 32% seen once. The sample here was PBMCs from the stem cell graft donor, taken from the stem cell graft. These receptor sequences come from a human donor who donated a stem cell graft to a child with aplastic anemia.

This clonotype has a count of ten or more. The rearrangement joins TRBV7-8 to TRBJ2-3, with a possible D match to TRBD2 (6 bases). This CDR3 has 15 residues. V was clipped by 5 bases and J by 2 bases, with 14 bases between them. The germline V gene encodes CDR1 SGHVS and CDR2 FQNEAQ. The CDR3 here is CASSARGGHTDTQYF. The CDR3 nucleotides read TGTGCCAGCAGCGCTCGGGGAGGACACACAGATACGCAGTATTTT.

The CDR3 nucleotides are TGTGCCAGCAGTCACTCGGGGGGGGAGCAGTACGTC. It is translated as CASSHSGGEQYV. The chain combines TRBV12-3 or TRBV12-4 with TRBJ2-7; 8 bases map to TRBD2. J gave up 7 bases and V 5 bases, and 4 bases lay outside the gene matches. The CDR3 length is 12 residues.

This clonotype was detected only a few times. This CDR3 is CSAHPPGLAGRRLRNEQFF. The CDR3 bases are TGCAGCGCCCACCCTCCGGGACTAGCGGGACGGAGGTTACGAAATGAGCAGTTCTTC. The rearrangement links TRBV29-1 to TRBJ2-1; 13 nucleotides agree with TRBD2. V shed 7 bases, J shed 7 bases, and the junction held 22 bases outside the gene matches. The CDR3 consists of 19 residues. CDR1 is SQVTM, CDR2 ANQGSEA, per germline.

A few counts support this clonotype. The chain employs TRBV25-1 and TRBJ2-1; 10 nucleotides align to TRBD1. The CDR3 extends over 13 amino acids. Germline V lookup: CDR1 MGHDK, CDR2 SYGVNS. V was pared by 6 bases and J by 15 bases, with 11 bases of the junction left unmatched. The CDR3 nucleotides read TGTGCCAGCAGCGGGACAGGGGTGACAACTCCGTTCTTC. Protein sequence: CASSGTGVTTPFF.

This clonotype was counted only a few times. The chain employs TRBV3-1 and TRBJ1-1; 7 bases align to TRBD1. The CDR3 spans 14 residues. The germline CDR1 and CDR2 sequences are LGHDT and YNNKEL (reference sequence). The junction had 5 bases not matched to a gene; V was cut back by 5 bases and J by 2 bases. CDR3 in amino acids: CASSRTGVNTEAFF. CDR3 bases: TGTGCCAGCAGCAGGACAGGAGTCAACACTGAAGCTTTCTTT.

The chain recombines TRBV12-3 or TRBV12-4 with TRBJ1-3; a possible D gene is TRBD1 (6 bases). V was trimmed by 5 bases and J by 1 base, leaving 6 bases between them. This CDR3 spans 13 amino acids. The CDR3 sequence: CASSGQSGNTIYF. The CDR3 DNA is TGTGCCAGCAGTGGACAGTCTGGAAACACCATATATTTT.

The genes are TRBV27 and TRBJ2-1; 11 nucleotides match TRBD2. The germline CDR1 and CDR2 sequences are MNHEY and SMNVEV (reference sequence). The junction had 6 bases not matched to a gene; V was cut back by 8 bases and J by 6 bases. CDR3 length: 14 residues. The CDR3 loop is CASSGTSGFNEQFF. For the CDR3, the DNA is TGTGCCAGCTCCGGGACTAGCGGATTCAATGAGCAGTTCTTC.

V is TRBV6-1 and J is TRBJ1-3; D is perhaps TRBD1 (5 bases). The germline V and J ends were trimmed by 1 base and 3 bases, with 16 bases remaining between them. The CDR3 loop spans 17 amino acids. Germline CDR1 MNHNS, CDR2 SASEGT. CDR3 nucleotide sequence: TGTGCCAGCAGTGAAGAGGGGTGGGCCAGGTTTGGAAACACCATATATTTT. Residues: CASSEEGWARFGNTIYF.

The gene calls are TRBV19 and TRBJ1-2; D gene ambiguous. V was shortened by 10 bases and J by 4 bases, with 16 bases between the two germline ends. Germline V CDR1 and CDR2: LNHDA, SQIVND (reference sequence). CDR3 length: 13 amino acids. The CDR3: CATAPGLVYGYTF. The CDR3 DNA reads TGTGCCACCGCCCCCGGCCTTGTCTATGGCTACACCTTC. Complete variable domain (other parts from reference TRBV19 and TRBJ1-2): DGGITQSPKYLFRKEGQNVTLSCEQNLNHDAMYWYRQDPGQGLRLIYYSQIVNDFQKGDIAEGYSVSREKKESFPLTVTSAQKNPTAFYLCATAPGLVYGYTFGSGTRLTVV.

The genes are TRBV20-1 and TRBJ2-2, with TRBD2 matching over 8 bases. The CDR3 is 14 residues long. Germline trimming cut 5 bases from V and 0 bases from J; bases unmatched to any gene: 2. Germline V gene sequence: CDR1 DFQATT, CDR2 SNEGSKA (reference sequence). CDR3 sequence (DNA): TGCAGTGCTCTAGCGGGCGCGAACACCGGGGAGCTGTTTTTT. Amino acid sequence: CSALAGANTGELFF.

This clonotype was counted between two and nine times. This rearrangement joins TRBV29-1 to TRBJ2-5; 11 nucleotides line up with TRBD2. The junction had 4 bases not matched to a gene; V was cut back by 7 bases and J by 3 bases. In germline, CDR1 is SQVTM, CDR2 ANQGSEA. CDR3 size: 13 residues. For the CDR3, the DNA is TGCAGCGCCGTGACTAGCGGGGAAGAGACCCAGTACTTC. Its protein is CSAVTSGEETQYF.

The CDR3 sequence: CASSYLTIGTGATRIHGYTF. In DNA, the CDR3 is TGTGCCAGCAGTTACCTCACAATCGGGACAGGGGCCACAAGGATACATGGCTACACCTTC. The rearrangement links TRBV6-2 or TRBV6-3 to TRBJ1-2; TRBD1 matches 10 bases. The J segment lost 6 bases and the V segment lost 2 bases, leaving 21 bases of the junction unmatched. This CDR3 has 20 amino acids. Germline CDR1 MNHEY, CDR2 SVGEGT.

This clonotype was seen a handful of times. The chain joins TRBV20-1 to TRBJ1-1; D is perhaps TRBD1 (6 bases). CDR1 and CDR2 (germline): DFQATT, SNEGSKA (reference sequence). This CDR3 spans 13 amino acids. Trimming cost V 3 bases and J 9 bases, with 17 bases left between them. This CDR3 is CSARDPVDRKAFF. CDR3 coding DNA: TGCAGTGCTAGGGACCCGGTGGACAGAAAAGCTTTCTTT.

This rearrangement joins TRBV19 to TRBJ2-1; D perhaps matches TRBD1 (7 bases). The germline V gene has CDR1 LNHDA and CDR2 SQIVND (reference sequence). Trimming shortened V by 7 bases and J by 6 bases, and 16 bases separated the two germline ends. The CDR3 totals 14 residues. CDR3 in amino acids: CASTLGGGTNEQFF. The CDR3 coding sequence is TGTGCCAGTACCCTAGGGGGCGGGACCAATGAGCAGTTCTTC. The full variable domain, in which reference TRBV19 and TRBJ2-1 provide the parts outside the CDR3, is DGGITQSPKYLFRKEGQNVTLSCEQNLNHDAMYWYRQDPGQGLRLIYYSQIVNDFQKGDIAEGYSVSREKKESFPLTVTSAQKNPTAFYLCASTLGGGTNEQFFGPGTRLTVL.

This chain links TRBV20-1 with TRBJ2-7; 7 nucleotides align to TRBD1. The CDR3 extends over 13 amino acids. The V gene end was trimmed by 5 bases and the J gene end by 3 bases; junction bases not matched to a gene: 7. Germline V CDR1 and CDR2: DFQATT, SNEGSKA (reference sequence). The CDR3 sequence: CSAPGQAGYEQYF. The CDR3 bases are TGCAGTGCTCCCGGACAGGCTGGCTACGAGCAGTACTTC.

The chain links TRBV28 to TRBJ2-3; 7 nucleotides match TRBD2. This CDR3 contains 13 residues. CDR1 is MDHEN and CDR2 is SYDVKM in the germline V gene. V trimming: 6 bases; J trimming: 5 bases; junction bases outside the gene matches: 5. The CDR3 nucleotides are TGTGCCAGCAGCCCCCGCGGGGGAGATACGCAGTATTTT. It encodes CASSPRGGDTQYF.

The chain is built from TRBV5-1 and TRBJ1-1; D possibly corresponds to TRBD1 (6 bases). V dropped 1 base and J dropped 5 bases, with 15 bases sitting between them. Germline assignment: CDR1 SGHRS and CDR2 YFSETQ. The CDR3 is 15 amino acids. The CDR3 region has the DNA TGCGCCAGCAGCTTGCAACAGGGAGTAGGTACTGAAGCTTTCTTT. Its translation: CASSLQQGVGTEAFF.

This chain uses TRBV29-1 with TRBJ1-2; D perhaps matches TRBD1 (6 bases). V lost 3 bases to trimming and J lost 4 bases, with 12 bases between them. Germline V gives CDR1 SQVTM, CDR2 ANQGSEA. The CDR3 spans 13 residues. CDR3 region: CSVDQGSGYGYTF. The CDR3 DNA follows: TGCAGCGTTGATCAGGGGTCGGGCTATGGCTACACCTTC.

The chain recombines TRBV24-1 with TRBJ1-1, with 11 nucleotides matching TRBD1. CDR3 length: 15 residues. V shed 4 bases, J shed 4 bases, and the junction held 4 bases outside the gene matches. CDR1 KGHDR and CDR2 SFDVKD come from the germline V gene. CDR3 nucleotide sequence: TGTGCCACCAGTGAGTCCGGGACAGGGGGCACTGAAGCTTTCTTT. Residues: CATSESGTGGTEAFF.

The gene calls are TRBV7-2 and TRBJ2-7; 9 bases are a match to TRBD1. Germline values: CDR1 SGHTA, CDR2 FQGNSA. This CDR3 region has 15 residues. The junction had 12 bases not matched to a gene; V was cut back by 6 bases and J by 6 bases. The CDR3 DNA is TGTGCCAGCAGGATACAGACCGGGACAGGGTCCGAGCAGTACTTC. It specifies CASRIQTGTGSEQYF. Full variable domain (missing parts from reference TRBV7-2 and TRBJ2-7): GAGVSQSPSNKVTEKGKDVELRCDPISGHTALYWYRQSLGQGLEFLIYFQGNSAPDKSGLPSDRFSAERTGGSVSTLTIQRTQQEDSAVYLCASRIQTGTGSEQYFGPGTRLTVT.

In its sample, this clonotype was seen a few times. The chain uses TRBV20-1 and TRBJ1-6, with D possibly TRBD1 on 6 matching bases. This CDR3 is built from 13 residues. Germline V gene sequence: CDR1 DFQATT, CDR2 SNEGSKA (reference sequence). Trimming removed 3 bases from V and 7 bases from J, with 10 bases in between. CDR3 in amino acids: CSASRQANSPLHF. The CDR3 region has the DNA TGCAGTGCTAGCAGACAGGCGAATTCACCCCTCCACTTT.

This clonotype was detected once. V is TRBV4-2 and J is TRBJ2-1; 8 nucleotides align to TRBD2. This CDR3 is 14 amino acids long. Germline V lookup: CDR1 LGHNA, CDR2 YNFKEQ. The J segment lost 7 bases and the V segment lost 1 base, leaving 3 bases of the junction unmatched. CDR3 nucleotide sequence: TGTGCCAGCAGCCAAGCCCGGGAGGGGAATGAGCAGTTCTTC. This codes for CASSQAREGNEQFF.

This clonotype occurred a few times. The CDR3 DNA is TGTGCCAGCAGCTACCCGATGGGGCCTGGCTACACCTTC. It translates to CASSYPMGPGYTF. This sequence joins TRBV7-9 and TRBJ1-2, with D possibly matching TRBD1 (5 bases). Trimming left V 4 bases short and J 7 bases short, with 13 bases between. Germline V gene lookup returns CDR1 SEHNR and CDR2 FQNEAQ (reference sequence). The CDR3 is 13 amino acids.

The chain combines TRBV6-2 or TRBV6-3 with TRBJ2-1; 7 nucleotides match TRBD2. V lost 4 bases and J lost 5; bases outside the gene matches: 11. The CDR3 runs 16 residues. Germline V gene lookup returns CDR1 MNHEY and CDR2 SVGEGT. The CDR3 DNA reads TGTGCCAGCAGTTCTCCCCTAGCGGTAATAAACAATGAGCAGTTCTTC. Protein: CASSSPLAVINNEQFF.

This clonotype was observed a handful of times. CDR3 nucleotides: TGTGCCAGCATATCCACAGGGGGTTACAATGAGCAGTTCTTC. Translating gives CASISTGGYNEQFF. This sequence joins TRBV12-3 or TRBV12-4 and TRBJ2-1; 8 bases agree with TRBD1. The CDR3 is 14 amino acids. V lost 7 bases, J lost 4 bases, and 6 bases stayed unmatched.

J is TRBJ2-1 and V is TRBV24-1; the D gene is possibly TRBD1 (6 bases). Between the trimmed V and J ends, which lost 3 bases and 6 bases, there was a span of 11 bases. The germline gives CDR1 KGHDR, CDR2 SFDVKD. The CDR3 is made up of 14 amino acids. CDR3 DNA sequence: TGTGCCACCAGTGATCCTACAGGGTCCAATGAGCAGTTCTTC. Encoded protein: CATSDPTGSNEQFF.

This clonotype came up a few times. The chain employs TRBV5-6 and TRBJ2-2; 10 nucleotides agree with TRBD1. The CDR3 loop spans 17 amino acids. CDR1 SGHDT and CDR2 YYEEEE come from the germline V gene. With 3 bases clipped from V and 5 bases from J, the junction kept 10 bases outside the gene matches. CDR3 protein: CASSSIFGTGVTGELFF. The CDR3 bases are TGTGCCAGCAGCTCCATTTTCGGGACAGGGGTAACCGGGGAGCTGTTTTTT. Combining the CDR3 with reference TRBV5-6 and TRBJ2-2 gives the whole variable domain DAGVTQSPTHLIKTRGQQVTLRCSPKSGHDTVSWYQQALGQGPQFIFQYYEEEERQRGNFPDRFSGHQFPNYSSELNVNALLLGDSALYLCASSSIFGTGVTGELFFGEGSRLTVL.